The source of this T cell receptor beta chain is a study of cytomegalovirus exposure and HLA in healthy donors. Trimming shortened V by 5 bases and J by 0 bases, and 14 bases separated the two germline ends. Germline V CDR1 and CDR2: MDHEN, SYDVKM. This CDR3 is built from 16 residues. PCR involved 60 Vbeta and 13 Jbeta primers. Assay: immunoSEQ multiplex PCR; the TCRdb copy retains only in-frame clones and omits some. Of over 130,000 clones detected, just over 70% appear once; the ten largest clones hold under 2%. The rearrangement joins TRBV28 to TRBJ2-1, with D uncertain. Sequenced material: PBMCs. This clonotype was obtained from a woman aged 25-40 years in good health and CMV-seronegative. This chain's CDR3 is CASSESALRSYNEQFF. CDR3 coding DNA: TGTGCCAGCAGTGAAAGCGCTCTCCGCTCCTACAATGAGCAGTTCTTC.